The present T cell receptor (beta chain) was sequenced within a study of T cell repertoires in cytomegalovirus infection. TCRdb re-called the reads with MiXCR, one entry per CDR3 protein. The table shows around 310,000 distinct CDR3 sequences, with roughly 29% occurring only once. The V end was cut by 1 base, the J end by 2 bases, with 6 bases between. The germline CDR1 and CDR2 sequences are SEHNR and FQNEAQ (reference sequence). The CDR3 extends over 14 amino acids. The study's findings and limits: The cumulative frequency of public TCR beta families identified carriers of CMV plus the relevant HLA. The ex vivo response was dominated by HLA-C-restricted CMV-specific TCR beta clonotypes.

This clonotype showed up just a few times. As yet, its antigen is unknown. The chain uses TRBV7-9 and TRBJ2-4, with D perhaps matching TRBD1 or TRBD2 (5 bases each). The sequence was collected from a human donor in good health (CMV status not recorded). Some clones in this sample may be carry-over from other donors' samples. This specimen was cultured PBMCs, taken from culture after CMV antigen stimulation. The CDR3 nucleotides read TGTGCCAGCAGCTTAGGGGGGACCAAAAACATTCAGTACTTC. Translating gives CASSLGGTKNIQYF.